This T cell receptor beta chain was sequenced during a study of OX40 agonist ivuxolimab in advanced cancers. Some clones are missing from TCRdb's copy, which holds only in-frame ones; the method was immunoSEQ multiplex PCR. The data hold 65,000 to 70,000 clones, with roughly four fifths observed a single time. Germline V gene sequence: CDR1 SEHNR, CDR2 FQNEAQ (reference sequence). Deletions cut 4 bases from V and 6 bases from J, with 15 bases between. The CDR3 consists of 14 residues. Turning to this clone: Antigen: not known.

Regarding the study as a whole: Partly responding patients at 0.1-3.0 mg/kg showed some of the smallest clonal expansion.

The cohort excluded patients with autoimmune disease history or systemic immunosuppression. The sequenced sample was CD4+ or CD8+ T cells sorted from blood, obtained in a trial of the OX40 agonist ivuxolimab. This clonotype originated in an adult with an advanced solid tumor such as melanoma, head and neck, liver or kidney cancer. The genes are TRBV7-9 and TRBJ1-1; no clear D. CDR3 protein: CASSSPLGSSEAFF. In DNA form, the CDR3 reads TGTGCCAGCAGCTCCCCGCTAGGGTCCTCTGAAGCTTTCTTT.